This T cell receptor (beta chain) was identified during a study of somatic mutations in cytotoxic T cells in rheumatoid arthritis (dated by TCRdb to the late 2010s). With respect to the entire study: Peripheral blood (roughly 33 ml EDTA) was collected from patients immediately after diagnosis and before any treatment began. Some T-cell populations stained with V beta antibodies were sorted by flow on a FACSAria II or Sony SH800 to nearly 100% purity, with sorted V beta1+ cells additionally subjected to TCRB sequencing. To characterize clonality, the study used TCRB deep sequencing while asking whether somatic mutations are carried by expanded CD8+ T-cell clones in newly diagnosed, untreated rheumatoid arthritis. A total of 65 or so rheumatoid arthritis patients and under 25 healthy controls underwent TCRB deep sequencing. The median ages of the patient and control groups were essentially identical.

Of note for this clone: What antigen it recognizes has not been identified. Base qualities are missing; no much larger clone stands one base away.

CD4+ and CD8+ cells were isolated by positive magnetic bead selection on an AutoMACS, and purity was checked by flow cytometry. After a first flow cytometry screen using a TCR V beta antibody panel, clonal expansions were characterized through TCRB deep sequencing of sorted CD8+ fractions. Peripheral blood mononuclear cells were obtained using density gradient separation with Ficoll-Paque PLUS. DNA from CD4-enriched, CD8-enriched or PBMC samples was extracted using Nucleospin Tissue or Tissue XS kits and then quantified on a Qubit 2.0 fluorometer. The CDR3, cysteine through phenylalanine, is 17 amino acids long. Only the CDR3 DNA stays, 51 bases, in frame from base 1. Deletion took 0 bases off V and 0 bases off J, with a span of 9 bases between the germline ends. Based on the germline V gene, the CDR1 and CDR2 sequences are MGHRA and YSYEKL. Points the paper makes about the study in general: The finding that TRBV07 was slightly underrepresented in patients was left unadjusted for multiple comparisons. CD8+ clonality increased with age in patients (Spearman r=0.49) but not in healthy controls. The antigen targets of the expanded CD8+ clones were unknown, and absence from virus-specific databases did not rule out viral specificity. In about an eighth of the 65 patients, more than 20% of CD8+ cells belonged to the largest CD8+ clone, while several identical CD8+ TCRB sequences were shared between blood and synovial fluid. CD8+ T-cell clonality in rheumatoid arthritis patients was not significantly different from that in age-matched healthy controls.

Sequencing of TCRB CDR3 was done on genomic DNA with the immunoSEQ assay. The paper's data handling went like this. Patient CD8+ clones larger than 1% were compared against published virus-specific TCRB sequences, and only a few matched. Analyses were restricted to productive TCRB rearrangements. Clonality was calculated as a Shannon entropy-based productive clonality index, and a clone was defined by a unique TCRB CDR3 sequence. To calculate repertoire overlap between two samples, the template counts of each clone were considered relative to each sample's total templates. A correlation with a Spearman r of 0.6 to 0.65 was found between V-gene usage by flow cytometry and V-gene usage by TCRB sequencing. In TCRdb, the immuneACCESS table is reduced to in-frame sequences with V and J assigned. These tables do not hold every clone; where another copy was compared, an unresolved V gene accounts for under half, and the others remain unexplained. The DNA gave D and trimming, while V, J and clone size come from that table. Counted in this sample were just over 20,000 clones; under 85% of them appeared once. The ten largest account for around 15% of the sample.

The sample comprised CD8+ T cells sorted from blood. The clonotype was recovered from an adult with rheumatoid arthritis. Here the chain combines TRBV4-1 and TRBJ1-6, with TRBD1 as a weak D call on 5 bases. The DNA is as follows: TGCGCCAGCAGCCAAGAGTGGGACCTCTCCTATAATTCACCCCTCCACTTT. Protein translation: CASSQEWDLSYNSPLHF.